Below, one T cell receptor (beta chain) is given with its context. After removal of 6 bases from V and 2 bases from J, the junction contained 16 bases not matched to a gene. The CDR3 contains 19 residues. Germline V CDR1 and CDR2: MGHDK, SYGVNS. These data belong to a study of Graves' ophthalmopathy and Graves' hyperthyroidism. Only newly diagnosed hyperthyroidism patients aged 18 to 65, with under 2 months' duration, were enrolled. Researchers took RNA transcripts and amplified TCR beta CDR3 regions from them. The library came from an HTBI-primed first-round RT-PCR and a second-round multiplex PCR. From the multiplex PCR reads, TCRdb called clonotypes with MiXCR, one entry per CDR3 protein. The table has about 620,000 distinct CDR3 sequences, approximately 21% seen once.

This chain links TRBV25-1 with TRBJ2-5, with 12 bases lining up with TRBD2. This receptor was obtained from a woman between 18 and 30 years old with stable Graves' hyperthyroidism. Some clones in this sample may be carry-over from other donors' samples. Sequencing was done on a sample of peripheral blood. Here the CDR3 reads CASSFRQDRTSGKQETQYF. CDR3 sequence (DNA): TGTGCCAGCAGCTTTAGACAGGACCGGACTAGCGGGAAACAAGAGACCCAGTACTTC.